The TCR beta chain described here comes from a study of siplizumab effects on memory and regulatory T cells. TCRdb's copy holds only in-frame clones and misses some; the assay was immunoSEQ multiplex PCR. The sample has nearly 95,000 clones, approximately 95% seen once. Germline V gene sequence: CDR1 MGHDK, CDR2 SYGVNS. The length of the CDR3 is 11 residues. Study-wide results and limits: Naive T cell populations appeared to exhibit greater diversity than memory cells and appeared to be major alloresponse contributors. Suppressive capability of dividing Tregs from siplizumab cultures went unverified. Siplizumab produced a significant drop in alloreactive sequences attributable to unstimulated CD4+ memory cells.

On this clone: Its target is unknown.

The specimen sequenced was non-Treg CD4+ T cells sorted from blood. This rearrangement joins TRBV25-1 to TRBJ2-5; D is undetermined. The J call may not be correct, given that the DNA end is closer to TRBJ2-7. The sequence derives from a human donor in good health. In nucleotides, the CDR3 is TGTGCCAGCAGTGACGCCTACGAGCAGTACTTC. Translated: CASSDAYEQYF.